The 5 T cell receptor beta chains reported below all come from one sample, sequenced in a study of cytomegalovirus exposure and HLA in healthy donors. Primers for the PCR totalled 60 Vbeta and 13 Jbeta. Repertoires were generated with immunoSEQ multiplex PCR, while TCRdb's copy carries only in-frame clones and drops some. The repertoire holds approximately 100,000 clones, with around 83% as singletons. The sequenced sample was PBMCs. These receptor sequences come from a young man in good health and CMV-seronegative.

This chain joins TRBV9 and TRBJ2-6, with 7 bases that match TRBD2. The length of the CDR3 is 18 residues. The germline CDR1 and CDR2 sequences are SGDLS and YYNGEE. J was trimmed by 0 bases and V by 4 bases; bases with no gene match: 10. The CDR3 region has the DNA TGTGCCAGCAGCAAAAGTTTCTGGGGGGGCTCTGGGGCCAACGTCCTGACTTTC. It codes for CASSKSFWGGSGANVLTF. Combining the CDR3 with reference TRBV9 and TRBJ2-6 gives the whole variable domain DSGVTQTPKHLITATGQRVTLRCSPRSGDLSVYWYQQSLDQGLQFLIQYYNGEERAKGNILERFSAQQFPDLHSELNLSSLELGDSALYFCASSKSFWGGSGANVLTFGAGSRLTVL.

This sequence joins TRBV15 and TRBJ2-2, with 7 bases lining up with TRBD1. V was pared by 2 bases and J by 3 bases, with 0 bases of the junction left unmatched. The CDR3 covers 14 residues. CDR1 and CDR2 from the germline V gene are LNHNV and YYDKDF (reference sequence). The CDR3 region is CATSRQGDTGELFF. In nucleotides, the CDR3 is TGTGCCACCAGCAGACAGGGGGACACCGGGGAGCTGTTTTTT. Drawing the rest from reference TRBV15 and TRBJ2-2, the complete variable domain is DAMVIQNPRYQVTQFGKPVTLSCSQTLNHNVMYWYQQKSSQAPKLLFHYYDKDFNNEADTPDNFQSRRPNTSFCFLDIRSPGLGDTAMYLCATSRQGDTGELFFGEGSRLTVL.

The V and J genes are TRBV10-3 and TRBJ2-7, with 8 positions matching TRBD1. V was clipped by 4 bases and J by 2 bases; unmatched bases: 10. CDR3 length: 16 amino acids. The V gene's germline CDR1 is ENHRY and CDR2 SYGVKD. CDR3 sequence reads: CAISGALDRDTYEQYF. In DNA form, the CDR3 reads TGTGCCATCAGTGGAGCCTTGGACAGGGACACCTACGAGCAGTACTTC.

V usage is TRBV7-2 and J usage is TRBJ1-2; 8 nucleotides match TRBD1. The CDR3 runs 13 residues. Germline V gene data show CDR1 as SGHTA and CDR2 as FQGNSA. Unmatched junction bases numbered 6, after V lost 5 bases and J lost 7 bases. The CDR3 here is CASSVDRVGGYTF. CDR3 sequence (DNA): TGTGCCAGCAGCGTGGACAGGGTGGGTGGCTACACCTTC.

This sequence joins TRBV18 and TRBJ2-7; 10 bases agree with TRBD2. The CDR3 runs 15 residues. Germline CDR1 is KGHSH and CDR2 is LQKENI. V dropped 2 bases and J dropped 3; count of bases not matched to a gene: 4. This CDR3 reads CASSPGVAGGYEQYF. The CDR3 region has the DNA TGTGCCAGCTCACCAGGGGTAGCGGGAGGCTACGAGCAGTACTTC.